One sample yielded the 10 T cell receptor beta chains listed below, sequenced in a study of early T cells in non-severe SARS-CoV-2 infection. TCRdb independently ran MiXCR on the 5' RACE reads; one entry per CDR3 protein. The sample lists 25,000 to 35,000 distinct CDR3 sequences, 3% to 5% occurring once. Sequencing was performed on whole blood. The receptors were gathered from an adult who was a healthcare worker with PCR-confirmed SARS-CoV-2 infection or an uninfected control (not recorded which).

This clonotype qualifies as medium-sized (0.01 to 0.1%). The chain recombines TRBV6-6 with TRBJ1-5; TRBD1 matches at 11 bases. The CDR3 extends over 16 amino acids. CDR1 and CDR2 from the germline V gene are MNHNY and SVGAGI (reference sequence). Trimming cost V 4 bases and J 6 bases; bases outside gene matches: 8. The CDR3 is CASSFPGQGAGQPQHF. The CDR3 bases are TGTGCCAGCAGTTTCCCCGGACAGGGGGCTGGTCAGCCCCAGCATTTT.

The CDR3 loop is CSVDRSSYNEQFF. In DNA form, the CDR3 reads TGCAGCGTTGACAGGAGCTCCTACAATGAGCAGTTCTTC. This rearrangement joins TRBV29-1 to TRBJ2-1, with D uncertain. The V gene lost 3 bases and the J gene lost 0 bases, with 6 bases spanning the gap. The CDR3 spans 13 residues. Germline CDR1 is SQVTM and CDR2 is ANQGSEA.

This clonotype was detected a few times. The CDR3 spells CATSGDWDYEQYF. The CDR3 bases are TGTGCCACCAGCGGCGATTGGGACTACGAGCAGTACTTC. The chain carries TRBV15 and TRBJ2-7; unclear D gene. Germline V gene data show CDR1 as LNHNV and CDR2 as YYDKDF (reference sequence). The CDR3 consists of 13 residues. V lost 5 bases and J lost 3, with 11 bases in between.

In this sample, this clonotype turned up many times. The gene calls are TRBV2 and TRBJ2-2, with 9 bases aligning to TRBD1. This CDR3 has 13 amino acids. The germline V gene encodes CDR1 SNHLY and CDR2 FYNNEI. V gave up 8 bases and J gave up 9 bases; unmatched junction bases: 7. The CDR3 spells CASQDRGGRELFF. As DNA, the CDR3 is TGTGCCAGCCAGGACAGGGGTGGCCGGGAGCTGTTTTTT.

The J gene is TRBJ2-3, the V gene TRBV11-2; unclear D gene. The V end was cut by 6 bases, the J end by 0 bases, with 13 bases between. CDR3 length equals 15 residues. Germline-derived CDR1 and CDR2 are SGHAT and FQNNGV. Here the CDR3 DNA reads TGTGCCAGCAGTTCAAAGCTCGCTAGCACAGATACGCAGTATTTT. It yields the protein CASSSKLASTDTQYF. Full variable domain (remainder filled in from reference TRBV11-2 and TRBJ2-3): EAGVAQSPRYKIIEKRQSVAFWCNPISGHATLYWYQQILGQGPKLLIQFQNNGVVDDSQLPKDRFSAERLKGVDSTLKIQPAKLEDSAVYLCASSSKLASTDTQYFGPGTRLTVL.

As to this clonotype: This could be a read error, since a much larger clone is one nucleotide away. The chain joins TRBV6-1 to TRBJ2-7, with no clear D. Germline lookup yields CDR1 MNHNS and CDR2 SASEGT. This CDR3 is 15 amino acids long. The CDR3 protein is CTSSESWITRYEQYF. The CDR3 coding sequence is TGTACCAGCAGTGAATCGTGGATAACCCGCTACGAGCAGTACTTC.

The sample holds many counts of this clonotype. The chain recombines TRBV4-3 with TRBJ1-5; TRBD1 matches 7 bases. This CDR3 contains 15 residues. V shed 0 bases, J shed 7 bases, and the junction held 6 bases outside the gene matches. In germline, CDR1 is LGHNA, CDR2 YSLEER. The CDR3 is CASSQDATGAQPQHF. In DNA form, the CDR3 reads TGCGCCAGCAGCCAAGACGCTACAGGGGCACAGCCCCAGCATTTT.

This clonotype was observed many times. The CDR3 DNA reads TGTGCCAGCAGTTTCTCCTCAGGGGGAACCGGGGAGCTGTTTTTT. It translates to CASSFSSGGTGELFF. This chain joins TRBV12-3 or TRBV12-4 and TRBJ2-2, with 7 bases aligning to TRBD1. This CDR3 region has 15 residues. J gave up 5 bases and V 3 bases, and 6 bases lay outside the gene matches.

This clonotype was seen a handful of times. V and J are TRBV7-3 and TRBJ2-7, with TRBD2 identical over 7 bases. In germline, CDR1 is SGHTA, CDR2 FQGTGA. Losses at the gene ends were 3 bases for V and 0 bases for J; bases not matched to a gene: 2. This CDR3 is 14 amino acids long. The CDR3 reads CASSFGGSSYEQYF. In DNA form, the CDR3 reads TGTGCCAGCAGCTTTGGCGGGAGCTCCTACGAGCAGTACTTC.

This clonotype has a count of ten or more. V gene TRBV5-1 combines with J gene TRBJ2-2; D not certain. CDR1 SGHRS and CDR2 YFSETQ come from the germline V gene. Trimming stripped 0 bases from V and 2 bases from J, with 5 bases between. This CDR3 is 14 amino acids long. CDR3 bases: TGCGCCAGCAGCTTGGCCGGCAACACCGGGGAGCTGTTTTTT. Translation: CASSLAGNTGELFF.